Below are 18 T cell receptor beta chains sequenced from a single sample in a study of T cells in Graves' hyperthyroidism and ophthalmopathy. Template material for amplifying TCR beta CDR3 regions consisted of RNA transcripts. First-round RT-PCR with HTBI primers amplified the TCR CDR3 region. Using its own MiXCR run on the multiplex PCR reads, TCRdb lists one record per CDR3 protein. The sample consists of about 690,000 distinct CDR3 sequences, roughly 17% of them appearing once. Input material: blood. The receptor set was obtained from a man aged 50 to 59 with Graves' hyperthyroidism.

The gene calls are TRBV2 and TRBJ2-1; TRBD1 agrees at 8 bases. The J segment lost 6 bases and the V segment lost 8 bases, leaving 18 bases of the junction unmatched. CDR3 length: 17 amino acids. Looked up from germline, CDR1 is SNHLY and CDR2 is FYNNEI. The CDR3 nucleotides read TGTGCCAGCGGCGAAAGACAGGGGCCCTTACTGGGCAATGAGCAGTTCTTC. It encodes CASGERQGPLLGNEQFF.

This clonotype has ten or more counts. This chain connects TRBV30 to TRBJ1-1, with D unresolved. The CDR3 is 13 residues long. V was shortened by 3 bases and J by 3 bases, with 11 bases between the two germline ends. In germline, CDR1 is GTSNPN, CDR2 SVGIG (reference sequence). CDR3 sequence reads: CAWSQGSYTEAFF. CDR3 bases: TGTGCCTGGAGCCAAGGGAGTTACACTGAAGCTTTCTTT.

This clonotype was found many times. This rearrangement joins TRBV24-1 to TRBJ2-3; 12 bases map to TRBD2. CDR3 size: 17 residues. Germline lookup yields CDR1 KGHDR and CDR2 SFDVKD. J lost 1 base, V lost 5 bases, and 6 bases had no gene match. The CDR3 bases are TGTGCCACCAGTGGCGAGGGACTAGCGGGCGGCACAGATACGCAGTATTTT. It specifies CATSGEGLAGGTDTQYF.

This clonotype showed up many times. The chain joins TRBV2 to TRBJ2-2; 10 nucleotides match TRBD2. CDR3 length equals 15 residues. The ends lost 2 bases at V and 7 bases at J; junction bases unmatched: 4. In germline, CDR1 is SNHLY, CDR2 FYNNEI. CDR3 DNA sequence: TGTGCCAGCAGTGAATCTAGCGGGAGCGTCGGGGAGCTGTTTTTT. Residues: CASSESSGSVGELFF.

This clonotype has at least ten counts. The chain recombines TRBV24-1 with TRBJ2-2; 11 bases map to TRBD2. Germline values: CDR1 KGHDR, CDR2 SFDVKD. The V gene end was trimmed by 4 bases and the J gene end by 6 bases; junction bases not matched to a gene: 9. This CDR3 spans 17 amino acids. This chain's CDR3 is CATSEERLAGRPGELFF. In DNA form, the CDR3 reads TGTGCCACCAGTGAGGAAAGACTAGCGGGGAGGCCCGGGGAGCTGTTTTTT.

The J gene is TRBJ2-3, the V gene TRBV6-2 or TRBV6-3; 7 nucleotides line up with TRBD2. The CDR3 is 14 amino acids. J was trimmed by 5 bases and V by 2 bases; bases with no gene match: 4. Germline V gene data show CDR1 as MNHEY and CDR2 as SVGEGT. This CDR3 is CASSYAGEIDTQYF. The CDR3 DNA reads TGTGCCAGCAGTTACGCGGGAGAGATAGATACGCAGTATTTT.

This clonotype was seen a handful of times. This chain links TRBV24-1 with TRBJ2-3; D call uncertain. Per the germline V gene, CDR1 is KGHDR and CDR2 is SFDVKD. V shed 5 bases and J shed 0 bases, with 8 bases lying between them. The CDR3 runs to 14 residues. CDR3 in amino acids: CATSARTSTDTQYF. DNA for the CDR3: TGTGCCACCAGTGCCAGGACGAGCACAGATACGCAGTATTTT.

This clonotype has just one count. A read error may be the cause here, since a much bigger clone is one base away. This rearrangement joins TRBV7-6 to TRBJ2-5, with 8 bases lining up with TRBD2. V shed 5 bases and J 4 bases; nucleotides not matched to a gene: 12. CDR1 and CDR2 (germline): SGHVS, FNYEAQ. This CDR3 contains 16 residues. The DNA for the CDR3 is TGTGCCAGCAGCCCTTCGAGCGGGGGTAAGGGAGAGACCCAGTACTTC. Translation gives CASSPSSGGKGETQYF.

CDR3 region: CASSSNNKNIQYF. The CDR3 coding sequence is TGTGCCAGCAGCTCTAACAACAAAAACATTCAGTACTTC. This rearrangement joins TRBV7-6 to TRBJ2-4; the D is unclear. Trimming removed 4 bases from V and 3 bases from J, with 7 bases in between. This CDR3 has 13 amino acids. CDR1 and CDR2 from the germline V gene are SGHVS and FNYEAQ.

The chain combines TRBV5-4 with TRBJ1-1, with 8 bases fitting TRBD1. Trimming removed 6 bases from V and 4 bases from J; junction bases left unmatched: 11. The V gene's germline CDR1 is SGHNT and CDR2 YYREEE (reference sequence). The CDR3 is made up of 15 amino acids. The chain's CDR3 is CASTLLQGEGTEAFF. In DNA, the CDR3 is TGTGCCAGCACCCTCCTACAGGGGGAGGGCACTGAAGCTTTCTTT.

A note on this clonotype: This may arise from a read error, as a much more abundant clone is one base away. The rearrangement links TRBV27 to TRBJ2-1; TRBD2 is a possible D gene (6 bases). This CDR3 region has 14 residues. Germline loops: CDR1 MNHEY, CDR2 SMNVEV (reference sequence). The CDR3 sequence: CASGFWRGSNEQFF. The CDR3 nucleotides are TGTGCCAGCGGTTTCTGGCGGGGAAGTAATGAGCAGTTCTTC.

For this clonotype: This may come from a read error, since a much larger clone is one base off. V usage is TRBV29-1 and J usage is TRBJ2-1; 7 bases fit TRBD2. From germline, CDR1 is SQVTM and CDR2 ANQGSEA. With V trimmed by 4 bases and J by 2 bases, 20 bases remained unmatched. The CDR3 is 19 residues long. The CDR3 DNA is TGCAGCGTTGTCCCATTGGCTAGCGGTCCGTTGGGGCCCTACAATGAGCAGTTCTTC. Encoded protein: CSVVPLASGPLGPYNEQFF.

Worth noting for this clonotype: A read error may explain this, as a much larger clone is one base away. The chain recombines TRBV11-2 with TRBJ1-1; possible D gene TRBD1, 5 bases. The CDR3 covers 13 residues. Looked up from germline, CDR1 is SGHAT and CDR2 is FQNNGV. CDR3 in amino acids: CAGSLTERPEAFF. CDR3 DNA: TGTGCCGGCAGCTTGACAGAGCGCCCTGAGGCTTTCTTT.

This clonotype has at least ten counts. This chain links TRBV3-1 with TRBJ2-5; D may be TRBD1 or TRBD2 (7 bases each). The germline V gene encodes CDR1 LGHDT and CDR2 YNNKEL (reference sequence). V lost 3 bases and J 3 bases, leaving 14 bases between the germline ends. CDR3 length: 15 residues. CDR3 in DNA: TGTGCCAGCAGCCACCTCAGGGGGGGCGAAGAGACCCAGTACTTC. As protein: CASSHLRGGEETQYF.

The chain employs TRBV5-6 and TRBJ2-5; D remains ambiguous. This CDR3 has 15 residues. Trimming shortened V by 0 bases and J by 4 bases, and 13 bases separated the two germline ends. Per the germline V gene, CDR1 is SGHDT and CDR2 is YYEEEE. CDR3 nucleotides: TGTGCCAGCAGCTTGGCCAACGGAGCAGGAGAGACCCAGTACTTC. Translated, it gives CASSLANGAGETQYF.

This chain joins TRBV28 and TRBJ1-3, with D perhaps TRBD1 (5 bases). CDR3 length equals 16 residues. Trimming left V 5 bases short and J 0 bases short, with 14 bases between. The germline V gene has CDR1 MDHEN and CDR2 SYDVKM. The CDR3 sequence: CASSVHRGSSGNTIYF. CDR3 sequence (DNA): TGTGCCAGCAGTGTTCACCGGGGCAGCTCTGGAAACACCATATATTTT.

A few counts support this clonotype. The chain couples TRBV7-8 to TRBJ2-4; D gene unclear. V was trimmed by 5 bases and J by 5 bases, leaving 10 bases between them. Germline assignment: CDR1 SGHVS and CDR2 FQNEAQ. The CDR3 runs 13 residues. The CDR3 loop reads CASSQGLQNIQYF. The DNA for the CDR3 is TGTGCCAGCAGCCAAGGTCTCCAAAACATTCAGTACTTC.

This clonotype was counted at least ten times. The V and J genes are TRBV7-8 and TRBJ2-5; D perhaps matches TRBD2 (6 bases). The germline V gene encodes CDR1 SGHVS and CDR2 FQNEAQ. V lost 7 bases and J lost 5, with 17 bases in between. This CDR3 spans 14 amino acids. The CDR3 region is CASTSFRGIETQYF. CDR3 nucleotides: TGTGCCAGCACTTCCTTTCGGGGGATCGAGACCCAGTACTTC.